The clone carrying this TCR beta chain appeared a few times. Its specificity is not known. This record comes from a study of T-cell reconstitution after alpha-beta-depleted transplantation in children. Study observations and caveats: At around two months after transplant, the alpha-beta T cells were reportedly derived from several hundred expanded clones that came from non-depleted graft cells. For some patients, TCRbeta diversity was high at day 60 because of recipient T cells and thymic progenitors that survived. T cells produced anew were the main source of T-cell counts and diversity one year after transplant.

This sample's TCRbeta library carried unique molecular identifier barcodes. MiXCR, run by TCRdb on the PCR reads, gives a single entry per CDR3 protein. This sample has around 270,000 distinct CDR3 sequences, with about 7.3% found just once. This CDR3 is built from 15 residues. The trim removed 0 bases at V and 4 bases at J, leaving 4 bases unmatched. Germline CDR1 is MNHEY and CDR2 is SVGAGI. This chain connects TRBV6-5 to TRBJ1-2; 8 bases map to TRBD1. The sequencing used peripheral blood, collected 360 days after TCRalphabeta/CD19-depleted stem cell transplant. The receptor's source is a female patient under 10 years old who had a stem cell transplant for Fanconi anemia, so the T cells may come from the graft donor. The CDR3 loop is CASSYSTGEAYGYTF. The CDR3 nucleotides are TGTGCCAGCAGTTACTCGACAGGGGAGGCCTATGGCTACACCTTC.